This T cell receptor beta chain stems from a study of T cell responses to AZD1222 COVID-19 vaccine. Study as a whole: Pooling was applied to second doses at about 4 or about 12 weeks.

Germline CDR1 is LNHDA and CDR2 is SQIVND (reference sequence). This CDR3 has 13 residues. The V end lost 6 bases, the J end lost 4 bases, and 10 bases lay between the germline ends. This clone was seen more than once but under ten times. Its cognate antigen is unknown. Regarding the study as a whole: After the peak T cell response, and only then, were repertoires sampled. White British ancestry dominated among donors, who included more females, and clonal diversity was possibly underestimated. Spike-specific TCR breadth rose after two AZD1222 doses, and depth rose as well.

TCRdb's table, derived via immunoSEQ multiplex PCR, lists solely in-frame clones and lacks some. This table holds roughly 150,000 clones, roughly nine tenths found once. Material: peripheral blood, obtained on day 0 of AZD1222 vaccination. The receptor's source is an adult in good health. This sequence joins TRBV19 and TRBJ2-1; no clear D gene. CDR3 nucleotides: TGTGCCAGTAGGGGGTCCAGATACAATGAGCAGTTCTTC. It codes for CASRGSRYNEQFF.